A selection of T cell receptor beta chains follows, all from one sample in a study of blood T cell repertoires in COVID-19. This table comes from immunoSEQ multiplex PCR, and its TCRdb copy is limited to in-frame clones, with some not included. The data contain some 200,000 clones, 76% of them seen just once; the ten biggest clones take up 8.6%. The sequencing input was peripheral blood. These receptors all come from a woman aged 45 to 65 with active or convalescent COVID-19. Each CDR3 is given without its conserved first and last residue. Some rows have no size entry. The others give once, few or many, or a class for an expanded clone.

ASSSTGRNTIY,11,TRBV7-9,-
ASSSRYRGEAGNTIY,15,TRBV7-6,few
AGTMWPEEEKLF,12,TRBV30,-
SVVEHTDTQY,10,TRBV29-1,-
ASRLSGQAIYTSGYT,15,TRBV12-2,few
ASSLEQNSYEQY,12,TRBV5-1,-
SVDGTGGNTIY,11,TRBV29-1,-
ASSQTQGSSGTEAF,14,TRBV3-1/TRBV3-2,-
ASSFGQGNSPLH,12,TRBV19,-
ASSHDQGTYNSPLH,14,TRBV10-2,-
ASSEWGGNYGYT,12,TRBV25-1,-
ASGQGHRSGANVLT,14,TRBV19,-
ASSYDRGSGSPLH,13,TRBV6-5,few
ASSLAGAETQY,11,TRBV18,-
ASSSGQGYNGELF,13,TRBV7-6,-
ASSPRPEGADTQY,13,TRBV18,-
ASSVRDRVYNEQF,13,TRBV9,-
ASSLRDFQETQY,12,TRBV28,-
ASSPRGLPYTGELF,14,TRBV19,-
ASSPPRGGDSPLH,13,TRBV7-9,-
ASSGSGSKYEQY,12,TRBV25-1,-
ASSSQTGYNEQF,12,TRBV27,-
ATKGAGGMDEQY,12,TRBV24-1,few
ATSEQGTFVEGEF,13,TRBV24-1,-
ASSGGDWGETQY,12,TRBV2,many